This TCR beta chain was profiled in a study of blood T cell repertoires in COVID-19. At the level of the study: Samples representing acute and convalescent COVID-19 were sourced from the United States, Italy and Spain.

Germline loops: CDR1 SGHRS, CDR2 YFSETQ. CDR3 length: 16 residues. V shed 4 bases, J shed 0 bases, and the junction held 5 bases outside the gene matches. With respect to this clone: This sample also contains other DNA sequences that code for the same CDR3.

Only in-frame clones appear in the TCRdb table, and some are missing; sequencing was by immunoSEQ multiplex PCR. In the table there are around 260,000 clones, over 80% of which are singletons. The genes are TRBV5-1 and TRBJ2-1; 9 bases map to TRBD2. The material sequenced was peripheral blood. The receptor was isolated from a woman aged 70-85 years with COVID-19, enrolled during active disease. The CDR3 sequence: CASSPLSGSSYNEQFF. CDR3 in DNA: TGCGCCAGCAGCCCCCTTAGCGGGAGCTCCTACAATGAGCAGTTCTTC.